The present entry profiles one T cell receptor (beta chain) with its context. V was cut by 4 bases and J by 4 bases, with 16 bases left in between. CDR1 SEHNR and CDR2 FQNEAQ come from the germline V gene (reference sequence). The CDR3 loop spans 15 amino acids. Sequencing used immunoSEQ multiplex PCR; TCRdb keeps in-frame clones, though not all of them. The profile shows around 140,000 clones, 87% of them singletons. The sample is drawn from a study of blood T cell repertoires in COVID-19. About the research overall: T cells, B-cell-depleted T cells, or PBMCs provided the cDNA or gDNA that served as material.

Source material: peripheral blood. This receptor was identified in a man older than 75 with acute or convalescent COVID-19. The chain couples TRBV7-9 to TRBJ2-5; D gene uncertain. CDR3 bases: TGTGCCAGCAGCTCAACACGACGCCGGAGAGAGACCCAGTACTTC. Residues: CASSSTRRRRETQYF.